This T cell receptor beta chain was captured by sequencing in a study of blood T cell repertoires in COVID-19. Turning to the study itself: PBMCs, B-cell-depleted T cells, or T cells provided the cDNA or gDNA that made up the material.

Generated by immunoSEQ multiplex PCR, the TCRdb table keeps only in-frame clones and is missing some. The sample records about 74,000 clones, about nine tenths being singletons. Germline trimming cut 5 bases from V and 10 bases from J; bases unmatched to any gene: 5. Germline lookup yields CDR1 LNHDA and CDR2 SQIVND (reference sequence). This CDR3 contains 13 residues. The sequence was collected from a middle-aged man with acute or convalescent COVID-19. Specimen: peripheral blood. The rearrangement uses TRBV19 and TRBJ2-1, with TRBD2 identical over 10 bases. In DNA form, the CDR3 reads TGTGCCAGTAGTCCGGGACTAGCGAGGGAGCAGTTCTTC. The encoded protein is CASSPGLAREQFF.